This T cell receptor beta chain is from a study of cytomegalovirus exposure and HLA in healthy donors. Looking at the study overall: Earlier results showed 117 million unique TCR beta sequences derived from approximately 180 million T cells. Study-wide results and caveats: What TCR beta sequences reportedly achieved was accurate prediction of HLA-A and HLA-B alleles in most subjects.

60 Vbeta and 13 Jbeta primers were used in PCR. Profiling relied on immunoSEQ multiplex PCR, and the TCRdb table lists in-frame clones only, not all of them. Here the sample spans over 150,000 clones, 80% being singletons. This CDR3 has 15 amino acids. Germline V gives CDR1 MNHEY, CDR2 SMNVEV (reference sequence). V was clipped by 2 bases and J by 0 bases, with 8 bases between them. For this clone: Its specificity is not known.

This receptor was obtained from a young man in good health and CMV-seropositive. The sequencing sample was made of PBMCs. The rearrangement joins TRBV27 to TRBJ2-1, with D perhaps TRBD2 (6 bases). CDR3 nucleotide sequence: TGTGCCAGCAGTTTAGGGAGGTACTCCTACAATGAGCAGTTCTTC. Its protein is CASSLGRYSYNEQFF.